The sequence of this TCR beta chain was determined in a study of cytomegalovirus exposure and HLA in healthy donors (TCRdb year 2017). Looking at the study overall: An earlier analysis of approximately 550 of the donors reported approximately 270 Gb of sequence data and 117 million unique TCR beta sequences from about 180 million T cells. An early release covering 550 to 650 HLA-typed donors comprised approximately 300 gigabases of sequencing data and approximately 80 million unique TCR sequences. Among the roughly 380 genotyped donors, around 79% belonged to the genetic ancestry cluster associated with self-reported Caucasian donors. The study was designed to test whether signatures of past pathogen exposure could be identified by cataloging public T cell receptors. The T cell repertoires of under 700 subjects were profiled by immunosequencing and related to cytomegalovirus serostatus. In addition to the first cohort of around 670 subjects, a separate validation cohort of approximately 110 different subjects was used. To predict cytomegalovirus infection status, the study brought together high-throughput TCR immunosequencing, statistical association of individual TCRs with disease status, and machine learning. A later analysis re-analyzed previously published TCR beta repertoires from several hundred donors and added high-resolution HLA genotyping to study TCR occurrence patterns. Rather than drawing on any new phenotypic data, the later analysis identified candidate immune exposures from TCR beta sequences and the way those sequences occurred across donors. In an earlier analysis of roughly 580 of the donors, high-throughput TCR beta sequencing was used to judge whether each TCR beta V gene segment behaved as functional or pseudogenic. Alongside the repertoire data, information on donor age, sex, ethnicity and CMV serostatus was compiled. A later genetic analysis used genome-wide SNP genotypes for about three fifths of the 666 donors, treating that subset as a discovery cohort. All discovery cohort repertoires had been generated on a single sequencing platform. HLA typing covered class I and class II loci at four-digit resolution. Typing coverage differed by locus: A, B, C, DRB1 and DQB1 were typed in about 629-630 donors, DQA1 in 500 to 550, DPA1 in around 600, and DPB1 in approximately 450. About five DR-DQ haplotypes were treated as single units for association and clustering because of strong linkage in the cohort. Among about 400 genotyped donors of the cohort, an average of around 250,000 unique TCR beta nucleotide sequences was sequenced per donor, of which about 18% were non-productive. General findings and caveats noted by the study authors: Compared with equally common non-associated chains, HLA-associated TCR beta chains in a later analysis were more clonally expanded and had lower generation probabilities. When HLA alleles, especially DR and DQ, strongly co-occurred, TCR associations were difficult to assign to individual alleles. A later genetic analysis reported fewer N-insertions in productive TCRs among donors in an Asian-associated ancestry cluster than the roughly 690-donor mean. Most CMV-associated TCR beta chains appeared to be HLA-restricted in a later analysis, and the HLA associations seemed to be driven largely by CMV exposure. In vitro tests confirmed that a few of the cytomegalovirus-associated TCR beta chains recognize cytomegalovirus antigens. Several of the top co-occurrence clusters appeared to be linked to parvovirus B19, influenza, CMV and Epstein-Barr virus, according to a later analysis. For the cohort, immune exposure information was limited to CMV serostatus. Linkage disequilibrium might explain the correlated functional status among segregating V segments, but an unknown experimental factor could not be excluded. In an earlier analysis of 587 of the donors, most TCR beta V segments appeared in productive rearrangements about 87% or about 30% of the time, broadly matching IMGT annotations. The cohort was sequenced for TCR beta chains only, and without alpha or paired-chain data the features that could be detected were limited. The earlier analysis of 587 of the donors excluded about 16 rarely observed V segments, including chromosome 9 orphons, because counts were too low. Presence/absence analyses assumed roughly uniform sequencing depth across donors, an assumption that may not hold. Some IMGT-functional V segments, including TRBV6-2 and TRBV6-3, could not be distinguished by the 87-base-pair reads and were therefore excluded. The study gave a list of under 200 TCR beta chains associated with cytomegalovirus. Most TCR sequences were observed very rarely across donors, whereas some public TCRs were present in many individuals. A further reported finding was that TCR beta sequences accurately predicted the HLA-A and HLA-B alleles for most subjects in the first cohort. The sequencing pipeline was judged likely to have produced a cluster of highly shared sequence variants as a technical artifact. V-gene and J-gene trimming of TCR beta chains was associated with a missense DCLRE1C variant in a later genetic analysis, and the association was replicated in an independent cohort. Cytomegalovirus status was reported to be diagnosed by the classifier with high specificity and sensitivity in both the original and validation cohorts. The authors suggested that the approach could potentially be extended to other disease states and immunological phenotypes. A later analysis associated 16,951 TCR beta sequences with specific HLA alleles at a false discovery rate of 0.05. In a later analysis, the rate of TCR association differed among HLA loci, with DRB1 alleles having the most associated TCRs and HLA-C alleles having the fewest. Because HLA typing was unavailable for some donors at each locus, only the typed subset was used in association tests.

The cohort comprised more than 550 healthy bone marrow donors. Cohort members were all nominally healthy when sampled, although unrecorded immune exposures were likely present. The donor tested CMV seropositive and was one of the 289 seropositive cohort members. Each donor provided a peripheral blood sample, and peripheral blood mononuclear cells were used for TCR beta sequencing. The Qiagen DNeasy Blood Extraction Kit was used to extract genomic DNA from the blood cell samples. With regard to this clone: It lacks a known antigen.

V trim: 3 bases; J trim: 9 bases; unmatched bases: 14. The germline V gene yields SGHDN for CDR1 and FVKESK for CDR2. The CDR3 measures 16 amino acids from cysteine to phenylalanine. Only the CDR3 DNA stays, 48 bases, in frame from base 1. The library was built by means of the immunoSEQ multiplex PCR assay. For the multiplex PCR, a mixture combining 60 forward primers for TCR Vbeta segments and 13 reverse primers for TCR Jbeta segments was used. The CDR3 region of rearranged TCR beta genes was amplified from genomic DNA with a multiplex PCR assay. Amplified TCR beta libraries were sequenced as 87-base-pair reads on the Illumina HiSeq System. Processing in the source paper ran as follows. In a later analysis, some 80 million unique TCR beta chains were counted across the 500 to 850 repertoires, and roughly 10 million of these chains were shared by at least two donors. Raw reads were error-corrected and collapsed into unique sequences with a nearest-neighbor algorithm that merged closely related sequences to remove PCR and sequencing errors. V, D and J gene segments were assigned by aligning CDR3 sequences to IMGT reference sequences. Each retained sequence needed at least a six-nucleotide match to both a V gene segment and a J gene segment. A rearrangement was called productive if the CDR3 had no stop codons and remained in frame with V and J, and every other rearrangement was called non-productive. Following IMGT convention, CDR3 was defined as the stretch from the second conserved V-encoded cysteine up to the conserved J-encoded phenylalanine. The earlier analysis of about 560 of the donors excluded any sequence lacking an unambiguous match to a single V gene segment. In an earlier analysis of about 590 of the donors, a V segment was called functional when productive rearrangements were above 56.7%, and segregating when the standard deviation between donors exceeded 5%. To diagnose cytomegalovirus status from the catalog of TCR beta chain sequences, a statistical classification framework was built. In a later analysis, V and J genes were assigned by comparing TCR nucleotide sequences against IMGT/GENE-DB human TR gene sequences. Using the TCRdist pipeline, a later analysis assigned CDR3 sequences along with most-parsimonious VDJ recombination scenarios. In a later analysis, each TCR beta chain was defined by its CDR3 amino acid sequence together with its V-gene family, and reads without a unique V-gene family were excluded. In a later analysis, 550 to 650 highly shared, low-generation-probability nucleotide sequences were removed to address suspected cross-contamination and a sequencing artifact. In a later analysis, a clonal expansion index for each public chain was calculated from normalized within-repertoire ranks of inferred template counts. In a later analysis, generation probabilities were computed with a VDJ recombination model fitted to out-of-frame rearrangements, and the resulting probabilities were checked against IGoR. Hypergeometric tests were used in a later analysis to score TCR-TCR, TCR-HLA and TCR-CMV co-occurrence, with a repertoire-size bias correction applied to the TCR pairs. False discovery rates were estimated in a later analysis by permuting HLA or CMV assignments 20 times. A later analysis grouped co-occurring TCRs with DBSCAN, adding TCRdist sequence similarity when clustering within HLA-allele-positive subsets. Repertoires with fewer than 30,000 or more than 120,000 public chains were left out of co-occurrence clustering, as were five repertoires with anomalous nucleotide sharing. Here the immuneACCESS table is served through TCRdb, limited to in-frame sequences with V and J called. Missing clones are a known gap in these copies; in checked studies unresolved V genes cover under half, and the rest lacks a known reason. The DNA gave D and trimming, while V, J and clone size come from that table. This sample's table lists 220,000 or so clones. Clones ranked in the top ten supply 0.95% to 1.3% of the sample.

In this chain, TRBV14 is recombined with TRBJ2-1, with TRBD2 matching 7 junction bases. The origin of this receptor is a girl aged 2-10 years in good health and CMV-seropositive. The material sequenced was PBMCs. The DNA sequence reads TGTGCCAGCAGCCACGGCCCCAAAGCGGGAATGGGTGAGCAGTTCTTC. It is translated as CASSHGPKAGMGEQFF.